This T cell receptor (beta chain) stems from a study of blood T cell repertoires in COVID-19. Overall study: The United States, Italy and Spain supplied acute and convalescent COVID-19 samples. Sample material is recorded as cDNA or gDNA derived from T cells, B-cell-depleted T cells, or PBMCs.

Original data processing: For nucleated cells, counts were estimated from reference gene primer amplification. Clones were sequenced by immunoSEQ multiplex PCR, and TCRdb holds only the in-frame ones, with some missing. D and trimming were read from the DNA, whereas the V and J calls and clone size are those reported in that table. The sample shows 300,000 to 450,000 clones, 85% of them seen only once. CDR3 length: 10 residues. V lost 8 bases to trimming and J lost 6 bases, with 8 bases between them. The germline gives CDR1 MNHEY, CDR2 SVGAGI. The V call is TRBV6-5, the J call TRBJ2-7, with D perhaps TRBD2 (6 bases). This clonotype originated in a woman aged 18-35 years with acute or convalescent COVID-19. The source material was peripheral blood. The chain's CDR3 is CASGGSEQYF. The CDR3 DNA follows: TGTGCCAGCGGGGGGTCCGAGCAGTACTTC.